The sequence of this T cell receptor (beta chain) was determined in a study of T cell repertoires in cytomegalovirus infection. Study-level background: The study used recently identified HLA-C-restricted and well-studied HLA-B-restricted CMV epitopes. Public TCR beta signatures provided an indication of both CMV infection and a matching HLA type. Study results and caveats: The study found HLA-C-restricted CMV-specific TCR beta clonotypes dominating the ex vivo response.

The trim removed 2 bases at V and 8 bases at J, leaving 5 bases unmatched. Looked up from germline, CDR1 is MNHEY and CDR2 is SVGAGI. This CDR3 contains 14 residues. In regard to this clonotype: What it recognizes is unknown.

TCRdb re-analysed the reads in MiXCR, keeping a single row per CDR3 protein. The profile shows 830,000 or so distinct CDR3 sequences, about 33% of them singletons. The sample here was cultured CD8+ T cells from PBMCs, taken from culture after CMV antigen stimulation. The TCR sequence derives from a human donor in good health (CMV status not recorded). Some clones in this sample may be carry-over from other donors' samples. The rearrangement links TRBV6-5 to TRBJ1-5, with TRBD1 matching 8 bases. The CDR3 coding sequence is TGTGCCAGCAGTTACGGCTCAGGGGGCAAGCCCCAGCATTTT. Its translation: CASSYGSGGKPQHF.